These 14 T cell receptor beta chains originate from one sample sequenced in a study of response to subunit inactivated influenza vaccine. TCRdb reprocessed the RT-PCR reads via MiXCR and lists one record per CDR3 protein. Counted here are 590,000 or so distinct CDR3 sequences, approximately 15% occurring once; the ten biggest clones make up about 7.6%. Sequenced here: PBMCs from blood, sampled 14 days before vaccination. The receptors here all came from a man between 45 and 60 years old who received an inactivated influenza vaccine.

This chain joins TRBV21-1 and TRBJ2-1; TRBD1 is the table's D call and was not checked against the DNA. TRBV21-1 is designated a pseudogene. CDR3 length: 16 amino acids. The DNA for the CDR3 is TGTGCCAGCAGCAAAAGACAGCTCCCCTCCTACAATGAGCAGTTCTTC. Its translation is CASSKRQLPSYNEQFF.

The chain links TRBV11-2 to TRBJ2-3; D unclear. The germline CDR1 and CDR2 sequences are SGHAT and FQNNGV. The CDR3 spans 13 residues. Trimming stripped 2 bases from V and 4 bases from J, with 7 bases between. This CDR3 is CASSLSHSDTQYF. CDR3 sequence (DNA): TGTGCCAGCAGCTTAAGTCACTCAGATACGCAGTATTTT.

This clonotype was counted only a few times. This rearrangement joins TRBV9 to TRBJ2-1; 7 bases are shared with TRBD2. Unmatched junction bases numbered 9, after V lost 4 bases and J lost 5 bases. Germline V gene lookup returns CDR1 SGDLS and CDR2 YYNGEE. The CDR3 is 15 amino acids. CDR3 coding DNA: TGTGCCAGCAGCTATATGGGCGGGAGCAACAATGAGCAGTTCTTC. Protein sequence: CASSYMGGSNNEQFF. The variable domain in full, completed from reference TRBV9 and TRBJ2-1, reads DSGVTQTPKHLITATGQRVTLRCSPRSGDLSVYWYQQSLDQGLQFLIQYYNGEERAKGNILERFSAQQFPDLHSELNLSSLELGDSALYFCASSYMGGSNNEQFFGPGTRLTVL.

This clonotype was picked up a small number of times. The rearrangement uses TRBV20-1 and TRBJ2-2; tentatively, D is TRBD1 or TRBD2 (5 bases each). Trimming stripped 6 bases from V and 5 bases from J, with 16 bases between. CDR3 length: 14 residues. Germline assignment: CDR1 DFQATT and CDR2 SNEGSKA (reference sequence). The DNA for the CDR3 is TGCAGTGCCTCTAGACAGACGGGGACCGGGGAGCTGTTTTTT. Translating it yields CSASRQTGTGELFF.

The chain employs TRBV4-2 and TRBJ1-3; TRBD1 is a possible D gene (5 bases). V was pared by 1 base and J by 0 bases, with 13 bases between. CDR1 is LGHNA, CDR2 YNFKEQ, per germline. The CDR3 has 17 amino acids. For the CDR3, the DNA is TGTGCCAGCAGCCAAGTATCGTCGGGGCGCTCTGGAAACACCATATATTTT. This gives the protein CASSQVSSGRSGNTIYF.

Of note for this clonotype: With a much larger clone just one base away, this may be a read error. The chain carries TRBV2 and TRBJ2-1, with a weak D call TRBD2 (6 bases). Deletions cut 5 bases from V and 8 bases from J, with 10 bases between. Germline CDR1 is SNHLY and CDR2 is FYNNEI. The CDR3 covers 12 residues. The CDR3 DNA reads as TGTGCCAGCAGTATCGGAGGGGATGAGCAGTTCTTC. Translation: CASSIGGDEQFF.

The V gene is TRBV18, the J gene TRBJ2-7, with a possible D match to TRBD2 (6 bases). From germline, CDR1 is KGHSH and CDR2 LQKENI. V was clipped by 2 bases and J by 1 base, with 9 bases between them. The CDR3 has 14 residues. The CDR3 region is CASSPWGDSYEQYF. DNA for the CDR3: TGTGCCAGCTCACCATGGGGGGATTCCTACGAGCAGTACTTC. The complete variable domain, with remaining parts taken from reference TRBV18 and TRBJ2-7, reads NAGVMQNPRHLVRRRGQEARLRCSPMKGHSHVYWYRQLPEEGLKFMVYLQKENIIDESGMPKERFSAEFPKEGPSILRIQQVVRGDSAAYFCASSPWGDSYEQYFGPGTRLTVT.

The CDR3 coding sequence is TGTGCCAGCTCACCACCGGGCTGGGAGACCCAGTACTTC. It specifies CASSPPGWETQYF. The chain carries TRBV18 and TRBJ2-5, with no clear D. The germline V gene encodes CDR1 KGHSH and CDR2 LQKENI. This CDR3 spans 13 amino acids. Between the trimmed V and J ends, which lost 0 bases and 5 bases, there was a span of 7 bases. The full variable domain, its missing parts supplied by reference TRBV18 and TRBJ2-5, is NAGVMQNPRHLVRRRGQEARLRCSPMKGHSHVYWYRQLPEEGLKFMVYLQKENIIDESGMPKERFSAEFPKEGPSILRIQQVVRGDSAAYFCASSPPGWETQYFGPGTRLLVL.

The table lists this clonotype with many counts. The rearrangement joins TRBV28 to TRBJ2-1, with TRBD2 matching over 9 bases. Germline V gene sequence: CDR1 MDHEN, CDR2 SYDVKM. CDR3 length: 16 residues. The ends lost 5 bases at V and 0 bases at J; junction bases unmatched: 5. DNA for the CDR3: TGTGCCAGCAGTAACCCTAGCGGGAACTCCTACAATGAGCAGTTCTTC. The encoded protein is CASSNPSGNSYNEQFF. Full variable domain (rest looked up from reference TRBV28 and TRBJ2-1): DVKVTQSSRYLVKRTGEKVFLECVQDMDHENMFWYRQDPGLGLRLIYFSYDVKMKEKGDIPEGYSVSREKKERFSLILESASTNQTSMYLCASSNPSGNSYNEQFFGPGTRLTVL.

There are a few counts of this clonotype. CDR3 nucleotide sequence: TGTGCCAGCAGTTACTCGGGGGGCCAACGGCAGTTCTTC. Amino acid sequence: CASSYSGGQRQFF. The gene calls are TRBV6-5 and TRBJ2-1, with D perhaps being TRBD1 or TRBD2 (6 bases each). CDR3 length: 13 amino acids. The germline V gene encodes CDR1 MNHEY and CDR2 SVGAGI. V lost 0 bases to trimming and J lost 12 bases, with 12 bases between them.

The gene calls are TRBV12-3 or TRBV12-4 and TRBJ2-2; D perhaps matches TRBD2 (6 bases). Trimming removed 8 bases from V and 3 bases from J, with 16 bases in between. The CDR3 has 15 residues. The CDR3 loop is CASSLGGPHTGELFF. The CDR3 nucleotides are TGTGCCAGCTCCTTGGGAGGCCCCCACACCGGGGAGCTGTTTTTT.

The chain has TRBV7-2 and TRBJ2-1; 7 bases align to TRBD2. The V gene's germline CDR1 is SGHTA and CDR2 FQGNSA. V dropped 1 base and J dropped 7; count of bases not matched to a gene: 10. This CDR3 has 16 amino acids. The CDR3 here is CASSLGSSGRRNEQFF. The DNA of the CDR3 is TGTGCCAGCAGCTTAGGATCTAGCGGAAGACGAAATGAGCAGTTCTTC.

The chain combines TRBV5-1 with TRBJ2-6; D unresolved. The germline gives CDR1 SGHRS, CDR2 YFSETQ. The CDR3 length is 16 residues. Between the trimmed V and J ends, which lost 0 bases and 1 base, there was a span of 8 bases. The CDR3 nucleotides read TGCGCCAGCAGCTTGGGGCCTAGTTCTGGGGCCAACGTCCTGACTTTC. Amino acid sequence: CASSLGPSSGANVLTF.

The CDR3 here is CASRSEGGNYGYTF. CDR3 bases: TGTGCCAGCAGGTCCGAAGGGGGAAACTATGGCTACACCTTC. V and J are TRBV6-1 and TRBJ1-2, with D possibly matching TRBD1 (6 bases). Trimming removed 6 bases from V and 2 bases from J, with 13 bases in between. The germline V gene has CDR1 MNHNS and CDR2 SASEGT. This CDR3 is built from 14 residues.